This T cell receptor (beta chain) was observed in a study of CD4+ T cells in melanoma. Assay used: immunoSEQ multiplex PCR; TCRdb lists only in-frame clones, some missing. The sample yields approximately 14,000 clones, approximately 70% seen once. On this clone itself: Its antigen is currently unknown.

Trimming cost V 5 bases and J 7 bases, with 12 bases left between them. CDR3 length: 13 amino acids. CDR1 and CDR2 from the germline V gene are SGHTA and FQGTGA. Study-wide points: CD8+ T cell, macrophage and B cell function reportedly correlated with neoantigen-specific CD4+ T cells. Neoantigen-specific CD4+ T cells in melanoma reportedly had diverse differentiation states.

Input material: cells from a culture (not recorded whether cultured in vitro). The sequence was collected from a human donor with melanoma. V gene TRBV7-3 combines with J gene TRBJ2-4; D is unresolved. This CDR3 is CASSLSYGNIQYF. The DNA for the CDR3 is TGTGCCAGCAGCCTCTCCTACGGGAACATTCAGTACTTC.